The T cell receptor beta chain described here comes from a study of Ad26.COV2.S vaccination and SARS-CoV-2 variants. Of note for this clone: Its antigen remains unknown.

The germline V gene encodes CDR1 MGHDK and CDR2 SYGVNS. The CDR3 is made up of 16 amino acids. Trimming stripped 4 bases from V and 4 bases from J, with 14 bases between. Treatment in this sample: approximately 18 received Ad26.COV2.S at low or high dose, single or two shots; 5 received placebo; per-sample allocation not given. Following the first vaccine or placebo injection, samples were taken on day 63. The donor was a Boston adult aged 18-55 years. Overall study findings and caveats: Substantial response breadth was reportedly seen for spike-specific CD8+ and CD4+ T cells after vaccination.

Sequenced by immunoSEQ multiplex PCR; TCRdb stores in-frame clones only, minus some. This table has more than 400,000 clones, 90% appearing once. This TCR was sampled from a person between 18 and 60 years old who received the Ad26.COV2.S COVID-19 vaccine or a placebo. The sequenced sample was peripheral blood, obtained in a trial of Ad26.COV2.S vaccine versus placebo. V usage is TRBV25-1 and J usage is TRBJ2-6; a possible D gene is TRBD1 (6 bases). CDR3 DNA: TGTGCCAGCAGTGTTTTAGCAGGGGTAGGGGCCAACGTCCTGACTTTC. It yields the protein CASSVLAGVGANVLTF.